This TCR beta chain was captured in a study of shared clonotypes between healthy human individuals. Study-level background: Donors were two women and three men aged 18 to 49.

Donors, healthy HIV-negative adults, lacked recent acute infections or vaccinations. Some clones are missing from TCRdb's copy, which holds only in-frame ones; the method was immunoSEQ multiplex PCR. In the table there are about 190,000 clones, approximately 62% of which are singletons. The table lists this clone with a count of one. The CDR3 length is 14 residues. The J segment lost 5 bases and the V segment lost 3 bases, leaving 6 bases of the junction unmatched. Germline V gives CDR1 SNHLY, CDR2 FYNNEI. This sequence joins TRBV2 and TRBJ1-2; 7 bases are a match to TRBD1. The sequence was collected from a man aged 25 to 40 in good health. The sequenced material came from memory CD4+ T cells sorted from blood. Stated subset: CD45RA-negative fraction. The CDR3 reads CASSEGQYEYGYTF. In DNA, the CDR3 is TGTGCCAGCAGTGAGGGACAGTATGAATATGGCTACACCTTC.